This T cell receptor (beta chain) comes out of a study of T cell responses to AZD1222 COVID-19 vaccine. Measured with immunoSEQ multiplex PCR; TCRdb has only the in-frame clones, and not every one. The sample has about 140,000 clones, around 90% seen once; the top ten hold more than 3%. Study-level points and caveats: Reports indicate that nearly half of spike-specific TCRs are directed at unmutated variant regions.

A word on this clone: No antigen is known for it.

This specimen was peripheral blood, taken on day 0 of AZD1222 vaccination. The receptor's source is an adult in good health.

The CDR3 spells CASKGLASGRNEQYF. The DNA of the CDR3 is TGTGCCAGCAAGGGGCTCGCTAGCGGGAGGAACGAGCAGTACTTC. This sequence joins TRBV2 and TRBJ2-7, with TRBD2 matching over 11 bases. The CDR3 runs 15 residues. In germline, CDR1 is SNHLY, CDR2 FYNNEI. V lost 7 bases, J lost 5 bases, and 10 bases stayed unmatched.